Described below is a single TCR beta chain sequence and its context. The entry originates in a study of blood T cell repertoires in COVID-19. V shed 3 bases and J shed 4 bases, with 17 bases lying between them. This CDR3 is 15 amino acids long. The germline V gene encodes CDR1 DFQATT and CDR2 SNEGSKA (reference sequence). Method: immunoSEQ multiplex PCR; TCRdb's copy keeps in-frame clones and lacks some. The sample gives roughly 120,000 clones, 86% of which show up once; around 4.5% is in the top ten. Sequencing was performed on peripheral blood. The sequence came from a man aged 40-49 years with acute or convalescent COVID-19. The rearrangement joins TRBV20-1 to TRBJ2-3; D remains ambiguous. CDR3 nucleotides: TGCAGTGCTAGTTCCGTGTGGATGGGCCCAGATACGCAGTATTTT. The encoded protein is CSASSVWMGPDTQYF.